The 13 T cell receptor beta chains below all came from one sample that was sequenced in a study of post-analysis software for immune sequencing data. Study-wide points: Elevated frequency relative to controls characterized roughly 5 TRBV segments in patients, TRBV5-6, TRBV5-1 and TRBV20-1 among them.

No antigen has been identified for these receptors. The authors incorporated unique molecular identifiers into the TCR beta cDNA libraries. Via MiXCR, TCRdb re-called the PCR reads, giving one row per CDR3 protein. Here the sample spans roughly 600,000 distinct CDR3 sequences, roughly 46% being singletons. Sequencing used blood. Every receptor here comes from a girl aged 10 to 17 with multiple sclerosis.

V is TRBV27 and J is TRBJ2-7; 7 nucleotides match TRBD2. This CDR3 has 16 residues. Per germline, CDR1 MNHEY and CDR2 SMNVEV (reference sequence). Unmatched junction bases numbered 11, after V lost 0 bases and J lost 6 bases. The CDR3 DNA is TGTGCCAGCAGTTTATCGGGGGGGAGGTCAGCATTCGAGCAGTACTTC. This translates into CASSLSGGRSAFEQYF.

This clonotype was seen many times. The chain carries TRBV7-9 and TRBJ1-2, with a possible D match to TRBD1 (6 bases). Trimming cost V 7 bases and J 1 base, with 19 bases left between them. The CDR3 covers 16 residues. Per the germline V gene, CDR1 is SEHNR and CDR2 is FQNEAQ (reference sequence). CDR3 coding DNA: TGTGCCAGCACGCAACAGGGTCTCGGGGGTAACTATGGCTACACCTTC. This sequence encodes CASTQQGLGGNYGYTF.

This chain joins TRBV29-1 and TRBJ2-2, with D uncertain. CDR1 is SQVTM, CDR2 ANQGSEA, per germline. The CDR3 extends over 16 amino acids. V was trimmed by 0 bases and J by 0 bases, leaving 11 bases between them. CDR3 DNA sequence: TGCAGCGTTGAAGATCCAAGTTACGCGAACACCGGGGAGCTGTTTTTT. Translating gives CSVEDPSYANTGELFF.

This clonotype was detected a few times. The CDR3 nucleotides are TGTGCCAGCAGTTCCTACTGGGACCAGCAGTTCTTC. This codes for CASSSYWDQQFF. This sequence joins TRBV6-2 or TRBV6-3 and TRBJ2-1; D is tentatively TRBD1 or TRBD2 (5 bases each). CDR3 length equals 12 residues. The germline V gene has CDR1 MNHEY and CDR2 SVGEGT. Trimming left V 4 bases short and J 11 bases short, with 12 bases between.

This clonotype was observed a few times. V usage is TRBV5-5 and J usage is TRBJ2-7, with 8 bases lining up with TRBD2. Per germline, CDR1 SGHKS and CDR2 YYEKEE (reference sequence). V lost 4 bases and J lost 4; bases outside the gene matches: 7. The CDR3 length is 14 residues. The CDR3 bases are TGTGCCAGCAGCCCCGGGACTAGTTTTTACGAGCAGTACTTC. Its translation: CASSPGTSFYEQYF. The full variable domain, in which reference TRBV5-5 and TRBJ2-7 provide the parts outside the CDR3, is DAGVTQSPTHLIKTRGQQVTLRCSPISGHKSVSWYQQVLGQGPQFIFQYYEKEERGRGNFPDRFSARQFPNYSSELNVNALLLGDSALYLCASSPGTSFYEQYFGPGTRLTVT.

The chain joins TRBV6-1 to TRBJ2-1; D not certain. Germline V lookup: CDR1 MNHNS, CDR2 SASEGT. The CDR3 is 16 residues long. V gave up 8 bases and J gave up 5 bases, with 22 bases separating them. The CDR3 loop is CASLRSRTTQDNEQFF. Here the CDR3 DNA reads TGTGCCAGCTTGCGAAGTAGGACGACCCAGGACAATGAGCAGTTCTTC.

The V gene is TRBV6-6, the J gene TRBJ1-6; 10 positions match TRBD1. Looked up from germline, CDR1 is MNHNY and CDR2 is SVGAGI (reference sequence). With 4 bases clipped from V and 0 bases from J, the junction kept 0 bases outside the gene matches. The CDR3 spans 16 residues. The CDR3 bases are TGTGCCAGCAGTTGGACAGGGGGCTCCTATAATTCACCCCTCCACTTT. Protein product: CASSWTGGSYNSPLHF.

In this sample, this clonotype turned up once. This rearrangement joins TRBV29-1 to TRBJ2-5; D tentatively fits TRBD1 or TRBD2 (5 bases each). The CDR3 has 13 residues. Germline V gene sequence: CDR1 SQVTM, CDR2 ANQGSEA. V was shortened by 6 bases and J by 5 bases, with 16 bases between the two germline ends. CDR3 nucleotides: TGCAGCGTGGGGACCCTTATGAGGGAGACCCAGTACTTC. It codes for CSVGTLMRETQYF.

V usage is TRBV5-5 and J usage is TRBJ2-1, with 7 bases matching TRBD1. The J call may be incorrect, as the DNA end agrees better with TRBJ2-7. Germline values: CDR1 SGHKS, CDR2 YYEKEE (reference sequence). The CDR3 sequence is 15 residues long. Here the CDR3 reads CASSLSGTAPYEQYF. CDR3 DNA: TGTGCCAGCAGCCTCTCTGGGACAGCACCCTACGAGCAGTACTTC.

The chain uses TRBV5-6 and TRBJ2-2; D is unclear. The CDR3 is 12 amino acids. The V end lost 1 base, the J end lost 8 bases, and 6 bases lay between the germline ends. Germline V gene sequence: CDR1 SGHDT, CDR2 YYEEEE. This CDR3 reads CASSLWGGELFF. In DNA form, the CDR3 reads TGTGCCAGCAGCTTGTGGGGAGGGGAGCTGTTTTTT. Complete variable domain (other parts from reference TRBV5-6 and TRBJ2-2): DAGVTQSPTHLIKTRGQQVTLRCSPKSGHDTVSWYQQALGQGPQFIFQYYEEEERQRGNFPDRFSGHQFPNYSSELNVNALLLGDSALYLCASSLWGGELFFGEGSRLTVL.

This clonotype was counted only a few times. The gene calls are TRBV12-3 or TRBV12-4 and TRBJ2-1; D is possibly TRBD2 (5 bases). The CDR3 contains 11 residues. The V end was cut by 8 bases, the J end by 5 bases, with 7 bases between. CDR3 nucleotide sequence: TGTGCCAGCCGAGCGGACAATGAGCAGTTCTTC. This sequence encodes CASRADNEQFF.

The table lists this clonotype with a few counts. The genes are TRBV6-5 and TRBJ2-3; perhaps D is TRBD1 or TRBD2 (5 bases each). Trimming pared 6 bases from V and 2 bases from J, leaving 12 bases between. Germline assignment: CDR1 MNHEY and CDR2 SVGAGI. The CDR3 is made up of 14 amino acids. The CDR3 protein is CASRRDGSTDTQYF. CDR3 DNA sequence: TGTGCCAGCAGGAGGGACGGATCCACAGATACGCAGTATTTT.

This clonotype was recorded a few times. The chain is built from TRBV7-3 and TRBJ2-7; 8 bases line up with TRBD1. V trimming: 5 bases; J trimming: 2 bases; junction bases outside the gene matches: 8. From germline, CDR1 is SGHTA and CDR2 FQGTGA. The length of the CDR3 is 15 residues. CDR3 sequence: CASSIQGAQPYEQYF. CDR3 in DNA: TGTGCCAGCAGCATCCAGGGGGCACAACCCTACGAGCAGTACTTC.